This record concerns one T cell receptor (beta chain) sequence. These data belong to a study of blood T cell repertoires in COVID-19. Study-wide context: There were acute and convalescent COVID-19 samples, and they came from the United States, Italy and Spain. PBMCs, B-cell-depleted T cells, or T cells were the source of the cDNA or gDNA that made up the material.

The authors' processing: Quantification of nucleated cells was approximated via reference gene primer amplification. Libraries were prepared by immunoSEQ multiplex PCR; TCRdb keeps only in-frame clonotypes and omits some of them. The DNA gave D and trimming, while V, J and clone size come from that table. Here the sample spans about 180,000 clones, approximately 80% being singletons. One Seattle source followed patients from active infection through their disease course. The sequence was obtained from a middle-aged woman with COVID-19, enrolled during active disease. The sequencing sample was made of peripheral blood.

The CDR3 region is CAITQGVTLADTEAFF. The CDR3 DNA reads as TGTGCCATCACACAGGGGGTAACATTAGCGGACACTGAAGCTTTCTTT. The V and J genes are TRBV21-1 and TRBJ1-1; the D call of TRBD1 is as the table states it, not checked on the DNA. TRBV21-1 is a recognized pseudogene. The CDR3 is 16 residues long.